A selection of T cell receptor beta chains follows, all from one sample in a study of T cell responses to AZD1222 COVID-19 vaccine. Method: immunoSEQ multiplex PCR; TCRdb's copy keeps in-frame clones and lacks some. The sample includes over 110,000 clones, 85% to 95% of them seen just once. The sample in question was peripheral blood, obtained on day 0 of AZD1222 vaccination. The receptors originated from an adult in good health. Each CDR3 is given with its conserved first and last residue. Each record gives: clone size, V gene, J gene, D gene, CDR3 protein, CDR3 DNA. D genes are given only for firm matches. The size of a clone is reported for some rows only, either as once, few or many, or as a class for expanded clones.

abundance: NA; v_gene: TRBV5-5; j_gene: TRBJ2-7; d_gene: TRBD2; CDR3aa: CASSLAGTSGSQDEYEQYF; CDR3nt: TGTGCCAGCAGCTTGGCCGGGACTAGCGGGAGTCAAGATGAATACGAGCAGTACTTC
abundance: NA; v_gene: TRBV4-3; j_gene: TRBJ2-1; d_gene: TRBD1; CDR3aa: CASSQAGTAYNEQFF; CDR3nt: TGCGCCAGCAGCCAAGCAGGGACAGCATACAATGAGCAGTTCTTC
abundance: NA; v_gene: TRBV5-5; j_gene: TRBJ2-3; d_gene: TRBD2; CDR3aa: CASSLKGLAGPTDTQYF; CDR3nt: TGTGCCAGCAGCCTTAAAGGACTAGCGGGTCCCACAGATACGCAGTATTTT
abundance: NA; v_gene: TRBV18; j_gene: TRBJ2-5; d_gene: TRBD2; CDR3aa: CASSEGAGGQETQYF; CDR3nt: TGTGCCAGCTCTGAGGGAGCGGGAGGTCAAGAGACCCAGTACTTC
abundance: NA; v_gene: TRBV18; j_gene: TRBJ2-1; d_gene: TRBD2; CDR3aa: CASSTGTSGYNEQFF; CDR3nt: TGTGCCAGCTCAACCGGGACTAGCGGATACAATGAGCAGTTCTTC
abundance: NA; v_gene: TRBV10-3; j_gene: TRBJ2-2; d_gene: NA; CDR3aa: CANSRAGTGELFF; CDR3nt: TGTGCCAACTCCCGGGCCGGCACCGGGGAGCTGTTTTTT
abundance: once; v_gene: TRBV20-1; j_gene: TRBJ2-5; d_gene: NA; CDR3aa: CSGRSEETQYF; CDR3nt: TGCAGTGGGCGAAGTGAAGAGACCCAGTACTTC
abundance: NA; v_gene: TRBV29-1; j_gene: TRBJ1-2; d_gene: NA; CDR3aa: CSVDQGYYGYTF; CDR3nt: TGCAGCGTTGACCAGGGATATTATGGCTACACCTTC
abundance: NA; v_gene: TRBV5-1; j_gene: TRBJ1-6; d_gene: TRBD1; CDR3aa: CASSLVLRTGSTSYNSPLHF; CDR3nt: TGCGCCAGCAGCTTGGTCCTTCGGACAGGGAGTACCTCCTATAATTCACCCCTCCACTTT
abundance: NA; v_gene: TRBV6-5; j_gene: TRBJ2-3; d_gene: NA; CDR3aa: CASNGRGGRTDTQYF; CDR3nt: TGTGCCAGCAATGGCCGCGGGGGCCGCACAGATACGCAGTATTTT
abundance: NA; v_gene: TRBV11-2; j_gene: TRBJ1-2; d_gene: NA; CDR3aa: CASSLGSGPYGYTF; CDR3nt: TGTGCCAGCAGCTTAGGGTCAGGACCCTATGGCTACACCTTC
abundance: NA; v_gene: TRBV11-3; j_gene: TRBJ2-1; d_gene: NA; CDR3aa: CASSLGGTNSYNEQFF; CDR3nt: TGTGCCAGCAGCTTAGGGGGTACTAACTCCTACAATGAGCAGTTCTTC
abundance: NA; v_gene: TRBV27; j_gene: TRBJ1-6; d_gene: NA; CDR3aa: CASSFDSYNSPLHF; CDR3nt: TGTGCCAGCAGTTTTGACTCCTATAATTCACCCCTCCACTTT
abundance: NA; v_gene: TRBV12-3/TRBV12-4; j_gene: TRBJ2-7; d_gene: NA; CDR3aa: CASSLGSGGEQYF; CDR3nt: TGTGCCAGCAGTTTGGGGTCAGGCGGCGAGCAGTACTTC
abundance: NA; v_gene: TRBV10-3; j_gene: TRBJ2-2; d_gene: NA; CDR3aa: CAISEGAGELFF; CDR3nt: TGTGCCATCAGTGAGGGGGCCGGGGAGCTGTTTTTT
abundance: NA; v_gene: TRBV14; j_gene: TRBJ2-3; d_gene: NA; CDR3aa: CASSQVGADTQYF; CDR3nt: TGTGCCAGCAGCCAAGTTGGGGCAGATACGCAGTATTTT
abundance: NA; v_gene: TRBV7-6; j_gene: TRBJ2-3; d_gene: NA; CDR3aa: CASSPGHPSTDTQYF; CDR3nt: TGTGCCAGCAGCCCTGGACACCCCAGCACAGATACGCAGTATTTT
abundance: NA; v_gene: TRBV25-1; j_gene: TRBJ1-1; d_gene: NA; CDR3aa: CASIREPEAFF; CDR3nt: TGTGCCAGCATCAGGGAACCTGAAGCTTTCTTT
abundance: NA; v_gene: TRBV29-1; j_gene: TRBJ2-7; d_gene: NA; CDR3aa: CSVGGRPTYEQYF; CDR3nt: TGCAGCGTTGGAGGTCGGCCAACCTACGAGCAGTACTTC
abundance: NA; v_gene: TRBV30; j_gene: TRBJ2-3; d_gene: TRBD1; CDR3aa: CAWNRGRDTQYF; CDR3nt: TGTGCCTGGAACAGGGGCCGGGATACGCAGTATTTT
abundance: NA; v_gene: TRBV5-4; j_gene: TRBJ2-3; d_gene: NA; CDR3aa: CASSLGPADTDTQYF; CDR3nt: TGTGCCAGCAGCTTGGGGCCAGCGGACACAGATACGCAGTATTTT
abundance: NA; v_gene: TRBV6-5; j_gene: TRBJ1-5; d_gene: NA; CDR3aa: CASIGTRGRWQPQHF; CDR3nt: TGTGCCAGCATCGGGACCAGGGGACGGTGGCAGCCCCAGCATTTT
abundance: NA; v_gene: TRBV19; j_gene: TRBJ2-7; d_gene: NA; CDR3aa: CASSIGTGHDLSYEQYF; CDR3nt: TGTGCCAGTAGTATCGGTACAGGACACGACCTATCCTACGAGCAGTACTTC
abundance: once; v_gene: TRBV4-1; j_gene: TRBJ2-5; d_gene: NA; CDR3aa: CASSQRGAGRGRVIETQYF; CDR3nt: TGCGCCAGCAGCCAACGGGGGGCGGGCAGGGGGCGCGTTATAGAGACCCAGTACTTC
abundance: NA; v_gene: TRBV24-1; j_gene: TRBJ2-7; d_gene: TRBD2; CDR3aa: CATRGVLPSGASYEQYF; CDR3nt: TGTGCCACGAGGGGGGTTTTGCCTAGCGGGGCCTCCTACGAGCAGTACTTC
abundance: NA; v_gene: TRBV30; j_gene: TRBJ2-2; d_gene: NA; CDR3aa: CAWSLLSGELFF; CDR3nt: TGTGCCTGGAGTTTATTATCCGGGGAGCTGTTTTTT
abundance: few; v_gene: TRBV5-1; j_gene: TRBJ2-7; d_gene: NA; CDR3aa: CASSGQTGSEQYF; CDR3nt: TGCGCCAGCAGCGGTCAAACAGGGAGCGAGCAGTACTTC
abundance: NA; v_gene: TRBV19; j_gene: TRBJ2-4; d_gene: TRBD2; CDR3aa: CASSMPSGNRAKNIQYF; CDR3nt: TGTGCCAGTAGTATGCCTAGCGGGAATCGAGCCAAAAACATTCAGTACTTC
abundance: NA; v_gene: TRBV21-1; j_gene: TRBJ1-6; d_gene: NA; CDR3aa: CASSQSGGREDNSPLHF; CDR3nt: TGTGCCAGCAGCCAATCAGGGGGCAGAGAGGATAATTCACCCCTCCACTTT
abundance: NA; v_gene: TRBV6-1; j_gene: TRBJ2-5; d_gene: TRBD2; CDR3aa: CASSEASGRWTQYF; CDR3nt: TGTGCCAGCAGTGAAGCTAGCGGGAGGTGGACTCAGTACTTC
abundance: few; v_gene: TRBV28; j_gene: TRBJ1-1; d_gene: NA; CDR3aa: CASSSPQSTEAFF; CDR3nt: TGTGCCAGCAGTTCCCCCCAGAGCACTGAAGCTTTCTTT
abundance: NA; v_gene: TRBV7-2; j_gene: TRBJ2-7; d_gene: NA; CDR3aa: CASSLTDSAYEQYF; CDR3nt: TGTGCCAGCAGCTTGACGGACTCCGCCTACGAGCAGTACTTC